This TCR beta chain was documented in a study of T-cell reconstitution after alpha-beta-depleted transplantation in children (TCRdb year 2016). The study in broad terms: T-cell immune reconstitution after TCRalphabeta/CD19-depleted allogeneic hematopoietic cell transplantation in children was quantitatively tracked in the study by means of TCR repertoire profiling.

This sample's treatment or condition label indicates: allogeneic hematopoietic cell transplantation with graft depleted of TCRalphabeta T cells and CD19 B cells. TCRalphabeta/CD19-depleted allogeneic hematopoietic cell grafts were given to the transplant recipients, all of whom were children. Reading from cysteine to phenylalanine, the CDR3 counts 15 amino acids. Of the read, only the CDR3 DNA is kept; its 45 bases are in frame from base 1. CDR1 and CDR2 are read off the germline V gene (reference sequence) as SGHKS and YYEKEE. V and J are truncated by 1 base and 9 bases respectively, leaving an intervening sequence of 17 bases. This clonotype has just a few counts. Its antigen specificity is not known. No base quality information exists; no much larger clone differs at one position. What the authors observed across the whole study: Apparently early alphabetaT-cell count recovery about two months after transplant reportedly relied on only several hundred rapidly expanded clones derived from non-depleted graft cells. Over subsequent months, a decline in hyperexpanded clone frequencies was noted, and after one year, T-cell counts and TCRbeta diversity were mostly ascribed to newly produced T cells. The high TCRbeta diversity at day 60 in some patients was ascribed to recipient T cells and intrathymic progenitors that had survived conditioning.

Library preparation employed PCR. Sequencing was carried out with an Illumina HiSeq 2500. TCR library preparation used molecular barcoding, with unique molecular identifiers applied to normalize quantification of the TCRbeta repertoire. In-frame beta chains were kept once TCRdb had trimmed the public reads at Q25 with fastp and called clones with MiXCR. Entries that share a CDR3 protein sequence are merged under the most common genes and DNA. Recorded for this sample are hundreds of thousands of distinct CDR3 sequences; 10% to 15% of them occurred a single time. The ten largest clones take up around 2.2% of the sample.

The sequence came from a male patient younger than 18 who had a stem cell transplant for acute myeloid leukemia, so the T cells may come from the graft donor. The rearranged chain carries TRBV5-5 and TRBJ2-1; the D gene is possibly TRBD1, with 5 bases matching. The sample was PBMCs, mostly from graft donor cells, taken 360 days after TCRalphabeta/CD19-depleted stem cell transplant. The CDR3 in this case is CASSLFGRAETEQFF. The DNA sequence is as follows: TGTGCCAGCAGCTTGTTCGGCAGGGCCGAGACTGAGCAGTTCTTC.